Listed below are T cell receptor beta chains from one sample, sequenced in a study of glioma-infiltrating T cells after dendritic cell vaccination. Measured with immunoSEQ multiplex PCR; TCRdb has only the in-frame clones, and not every one. The table lists about 50,000 clones, more than 70% of them singletons. This sample comprised blood, obtained after dendritic cell vaccination. Receptor source: a human donor with glioblastoma. Both conserved end residues are part of each CDR3. The D gene is left open where the match is weak. Clone size is stated in some rows and not others, as once, few, many or a class when expanded.

clone size	V gene	D gene	J gene	CDR3 DNA	CDR3 protein
-	TRBV25-1	-	TRBJ1-1	TGTGCCAGCAGTGAAACCGGGGGGGGGTGGACTGAAGCTTTCTTT	CASSETGGGWTEAFF
-	TRBV7-2	-	TRBJ2-5	TGTGCCAGCAGCCCCCGGGAGACCCAGTACTTC	CASSPRETQYF
-	TRBV19	-	TRBJ2-2	TGTGCCAGTAGTGAGCCGGGACAGAACACCGGGGAGCTGTTTTTT	CASSEPGQNTGELFF
-	TRBV5-4	-	TRBJ2-7	TGTGCCAGCGGACCATCCAGGGACACCTACGAGCAGTACTTC	CASGPSRDTYEQYF
few	TRBV5-4	TRBD2	TRBJ2-5	TGTGCCAGCAGCCCGGGGGGGGCGTGGGCTGAGCAGTACTTC	CASSPGGAWAEQYF
-	TRBV6-6	-	TRBJ1-2	TGTGCCAGCAGTTACTCGACAGATTATGGCTACACCTTC	CASSYSTDYGYTF
-	TRBV6-5	TRBD1	TRBJ1-2	TGTGCCAGCAGTCGACAGGGAAACTATGGCTACACCTTC	CASSRQGNYGYTF
-	TRBV11-3	-	TRBJ1-2	TGTGCCAGCAGCTTAGAGAGGTTAAATGGCTACACCTTC	CASSLERLNGYTF
-	TRBV5-1	-	TRBJ2-1	TGCGCCAGCAGCTTGGACGGGAGCTCCTACAATGAGCAGTTCTTC	CASSLDGSSYNEQFF
-	TRBV5-5	TRBD2	TRBJ2-5	TGTGCCAGCAGCTTGATCCCTGGCGGGACTAGCGGGGGGTCAGAGACCCAGTACTTC	CASSLIPGGTSGGSETQYF
-	TRBV7-6	TRBD1	TRBJ1-1	TGTGCCAGCAGCTCAGGGACAGGGGGAACACTCATGAACACTGAAGCTTTCTTT	CASSSGTGGTLMNTEAFF
once	TRBV2	TRBD1	TRBJ1-1	TGTGCCAGCAGTGAACAGACAGGGGTCGACACTGAAGCTTTCTTT	CASSEQTGVDTEAFF
-	TRBV7-8	-	TRBJ1-6	TGTGCCAGCAGCTTACAGGGTAGCAATTCACCCCTCCACTTT	CASSLQGSNSPLHF
-	TRBV28	-	TRBJ1-4	TGTGCCAGCAGTCCCCCGGGGGGGGCTAATGAAAAACTGTTTTTT	CASSPPGGANEKLFF
few	TRBV5-4	-	TRBJ2-5	TGTGCCAGCAGCTCCAGGGTCGGGGGAGAGACCCAGTACTTC	CASSSRVGGETQYF
-	TRBV28	-	TRBJ2-3	TGTGCCAGCAGTTTAATAGGAGACACAGATACGCAGTATTTT	CASSLIGDTDTQYF
-	TRBV5-6	TRBD2	TRBJ2-7	TGTGCCAGCAGCCGGCACGCGGGGGGCGAGCAGTACTTC	CASSRHAGGEQYF
-	TRBV5-1	-	TRBJ2-7	TGCGCCAGCAGCCCACGGACAGATTCCTACGAGCAGTACTTC	CASSPRTDSYEQYF
-	TRBV30	TRBD1	TRBJ1-1	TGTGCCTGGAGTAGACAGGGCAACACTGAAGCTTTCTTT	CAWSRQGNTEAFF
-	TRBV7-2	-	TRBJ2-5	TGTGCCAGCAGCTTAGCTTTGCGTGAGACCCAGTACTTC	CASSLALRETQYF
-	TRBV7-2	-	TRBJ2-6	TGTGCCAGCAGCAAACAGGTCTCTGGGGCCAACGTCCTGACTTTC	CASSKQVSGANVLTF
-	TRBV11-2	TRBD2	TRBJ2-3	TGTGCCAGCAGCTTACGGCCTAGCGGGGGCACAGATACGCAGTATTTT	CASSLRPSGGTDTQYF
-	TRBV6-1	-	TRBJ1-6	TGTGCCAGCAGTGTACAGGACAGCACAAATTCACCCCTCCACTTT	CASSVQDSTNSPLHF
-	TRBV4-1	-	TRBJ1-4	TGCGCCAGCAGCCAAGAAATTACGGGGATGGGTGAAAAACTGTTTTTT	CASSQEITGMGEKLFF
-	TRBV27	-	TRBJ2-7	TGTGCCAGCAGTTTATTTCAGGGGAACGAGCAGTACTTC	CASSLFQGNEQYF
few	TRBV30	-	TRBJ2-3	TGTGCCTTCCGGGACTTAAGCACAGATACGCAGTATTTT	CAFRDLSTDTQYF
-	TRBV28	TRBD2	TRBJ2-2	TGTGCCAGCAGCAGCGCCAGCGGGGGGGCCAAAGCCGGGGAGCTGTTTTTT	CASSSASGGAKAGELFF
-	TRBV5-1	TRBD2	TRBJ2-5	TGCGCCAGCAGCTTGCCCAGAGGGCTAGCGGGGTTGCAAGAGACCCAGTACTTC	CASSLPRGLAGLQETQYF
-	TRBV12-5	TRBD2	TRBJ2-3	TGTGCTAGTGGTGAAACGCGACTAGCCCTCTCGGGCACAGATACGCAGTATTTT	CASGETRLALSGTDTQYF
-	TRBV7-2	-	TRBJ2-1	TGTGCCAGCAGCCCCTCCTCCTACAATGAGCAGTTCTTC	CASSPSSYNEQFF
-	TRBV7-9	-	TRBJ2-7	TGTGCCAGCAGCTTAGCGCACAGCTACGAGCAGTACTTC	CASSLAHSYEQYF
once	TRBV6-5	-	TRBJ1-5	TGTGCCAGCAGTTACTCGGTACAGCCCAATCAGCCCCAGCATTTT	CASSYSVQPNQPQHF
-	TRBV19	TRBD1	TRBJ2-3	TGTGCCAGTAGTACCTGGACAGGAAAATACACAGATACGCAGTATTTT	CASSTWTGKYTDTQYF
-	TRBV4-1	TRBD1	TRBJ1-5	TGCGCCAGTGGTGCCGGGACAGAGAATCAGCCCCAGCATTTT	CASGAGTENQPQHF
-	TRBV7-8	-	TRBJ1-5	TGTGCCAGCACCCCCATTGGCAATCAGCCCCAGCATTTT	CASTPIGNQPQHF
-	TRBV7-8	-	TRBJ2-5	TGTGCCAGCAGCCTAGAGGGGGGGCCGGGGACCCAGTACTTC	CASSLEGGPGTQYF
-	TRBV10-2	-	TRBJ2-3	TGCGCCAGCAGAGCAGGGCCGGGCACAGATACGCAGTATTTT	CASRAGPGTDTQYF
-	TRBV7-7	TRBD2	TRBJ2-7	TGTGCTAGCAGTCCCGGGACTAGCGGCGCATACGAGCAGTACTTC	CASSPGTSGAYEQYF
-	TRBV19	TRBD2	TRBJ2-7	TGTGCCAGTAGTCGTGGGGGACTATCCTACGAGCAGTACTTC	CASSRGGLSYEQYF
-	TRBV7-9	TRBD2	TRBJ2-4	TGTGCCAGCAGCTTAATGTCGGTACTAGCGGAAAACATTCAGTACTTC	CASSLMSVLAENIQYF
-	TRBV9	TRBD1	TRBJ1-2	TGTGCCAGCAGCCGTACGGGACAGGGGGTTGAAGGCTACACCTTC	CASSRTGQGVEGYTF
-	TRBV4-1	TRBD1	TRBJ2-1	TGCGCCAGCAGCCAAGATCGGGCTTCCGGGACAGGACGATTTGAGCAGTTCTTC	CASSQDRASGTGRFEQFF
-	TRBV11-2	-	TRBJ2-1	TGTGCCAGCAGCTTAGTCCCGAGGGCCAATGAGCAGTTCTTC	CASSLVPRANEQFF
-	TRBV28	TRBD1	TRBJ2-2	TGTGCCAGCAGGGACAGGGGGCGCCCCACCGGGGAGCTGTTTTTT	CASRDRGRPTGELFF
-	TRBV6-1	-	TRBJ1-5	TGTGCCAGCTCAGGGTTAAGCAATCAGCCCCAGCATTTT	CASSGLSNQPQHF
-	TRBV5-4	-	TRBJ2-3	TGTGCCAGCAGCTACTCTAGCGTCACAGATACGCAGTATTTT	CASSYSSVTDTQYF
once	TRBV12-2	-	TRBJ2-7	TGTGCAAGTCGTGACCACTCCGGGACAGGGATCTCCTACGAGCAGTACTTC	CASRDHSGTGISYEQYF
-	TRBV7-3	TRBD2	TRBJ2-3	TGTGCCAGCAGCCTCCGAGCAGCGGGGGTCGGGGGAGATACGCAGTATTTT	CASSLRAAGVGGDTQYF
-	TRBV9	-	TRBJ1-1	TGTGCCAGCAGCCTGGGAGGGGGCACTGAAGCTTTCTTT	CASSLGGGTEAFF
-	TRBV21-1	-	TRBJ2-7	TGTGCCAGCAGCAACGTTCACAGGGGGGCCCTCTCCGAGCAGTACTTC	CASSNVHRGALSEQYF
-	TRBV7-6	TRBD2	TRBJ2-3	TGTGCCAGCAGCCCCACCCCAATCGGGGGGGGCACAGATACGCAGTATTTT	CASSPTPIGGGTDTQYF
-	TRBV7-9	TRBD1	TRBJ1-2	TGTGCCAGCAGCTTAGGGACAGGGGGCTTTTATGGCTACACCTTC	CASSLGTGGFYGYTF
-	TRBV4-1	-	TRBJ2-7	TGCGCCAGCAGCCTCAACTACGAGCAGTACTTC	CASSLNYEQYF
-	TRBV19	TRBD1	TRBJ1-1	TGTGCCAGTAGTATTGTGGGGACAGGGGGCGAAGCTTTCTTT	CASSIVGTGGEAFF
-	TRBV4-3	TRBD2	TRBJ2-1	TGCGCCAGCAGCCATACTAGCGGGGGGGCCTCTGAGCAGTTCTTC	CASSHTSGGASEQFF